This TCR beta chain originates from a study of tumor-infiltrating lymphocytes in primary liver carcinoma. As for the study in general: Staging of the tumors gave T1-T3 N0M0, with widths of roughly 4.2 to 11 cm.

The ends lost 11 bases at V and 6 bases at J; junction bases unmatched: 8. Germline values: CDR1 ENHRY, CDR2 SYGVKD. The CDR3 sequence is 13 residues long. Study-wide points: Unsorted bulk samples meant CD4+ and CD8+ repertoires went uncompared.

Researchers drew blood RNA from unsorted whole blood and extracted germline DNA as well. From approximately 500 ng total RNA, TCR beta cDNA was generated with a primer in the constant region. It was through three nested multiplex PCR rounds of slightly modified ARM-PCR that TCR beta libraries arose. The study ran its first two PCR rounds for roughly 11 cycles each, using TRBV1-TRBV30 forward primers and a C-beta reverse primer. A single record per CDR3 protein comes from TCRdb applying MiXCR to the multiplex PCR reads. The sample shows about 330,000 distinct CDR3 sequences, 65% of them seen only once. Points on this clonotype: The target antigen is unknown. A much larger clone lies one base from this, so it may be a read error.

The V call is TRBV10-3, the J call TRBJ2-7; 12 bases align to TRBD1. The sample consisted of peripheral blood. The clonotype was recovered from a man aged 35 to 55 with primary liver carcinoma and hepatitis B virus infection. CDR3 residues: CALGQGAPGEQYF. DNA for the CDR3: TGTGCCTTGGGACAGGGGGCGCCCGGCGAGCAGTACTTC.